This T cell receptor (beta chain) is drawn from a study of T-cell reconstitution after alpha-beta-depleted transplantation in children. Unique molecular identifiers were used in preparing the TCRbeta library. TCRdb ran MiXCR on the PCR reads and lists one entry per CDR3 protein. Among approximately 300,000 distinct CDR3 sequences listed, around 9.1% were seen once. This CDR3 comprises 16 residues. The V and J ends lost 4 bases and 1 base, in that order; junction bases with no gene match: 6. A few counts support this clonotype. The chain carries TRBV12-3 or TRBV12-4 and TRBJ2-3; 9 positions match TRBD1. Here the sequenced sample was PBMCs, taken before TCRalphabeta/CD19-depleted stem cell transplant. This sequence was found in a boy less than two years old with acute myeloid leukemia, due to receive a stem cell transplant. Here the CDR3 reads CASSSWTGAGTDTQYF. Written as DNA, the CDR3 is TGTGCCAGCAGTTCTTGGACAGGGGCTGGCACAGATACGCAGTATTTT.